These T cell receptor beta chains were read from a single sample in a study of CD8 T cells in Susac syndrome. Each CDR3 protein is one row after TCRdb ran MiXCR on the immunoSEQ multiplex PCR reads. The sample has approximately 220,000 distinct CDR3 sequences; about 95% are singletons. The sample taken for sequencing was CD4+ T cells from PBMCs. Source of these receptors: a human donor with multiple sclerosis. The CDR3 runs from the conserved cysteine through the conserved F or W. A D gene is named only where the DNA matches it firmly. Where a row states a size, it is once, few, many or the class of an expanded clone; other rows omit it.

DNA: TGCAGCGTTGAGGGGGCGCCCGGATTCTATGGCTACACCTTC
CDR3: CSVEGAPGFYGYTF
size: NA
D: NA
V: TRBV29-1
J: TRBJ1-2

DNA: TGCAGTGCCGAGGGACAGGGGATTAATAACTATGGCTACACCTTC
CDR3: CSAEGQGINNYGYTF
size: NA
D: TRBD1
V: TRBV20-1
J: TRBJ1-2

DNA: TGTGCCAGCAGGGCACTGACAGGGAAGAGCACTGAAGCTTTCTTT
CDR3: CASRALTGKSTEAFF
size: NA
D: TRBD1
V: TRBV2
J: TRBJ1-1

DNA: TGCAGTGCTAGTGAGGCGATAGCTAGCACAGATACGCAGTATTTT
CDR3: CSASEAIASTDTQYF
size: NA
D: NA
V: TRBV20-1
J: TRBJ2-3

DNA: TGCAGCGTGGACAGGGATTGGAACACTGAAGCTTTCTTT
CDR3: CSVDRDWNTEAFF
size: NA
D: TRBD1
V: TRBV29-1
J: TRBJ1-1

DNA: TGCGCCAGCAGCTTCAGCGGGGGGGCCGAAGTTAATGAGCAGTTCTTC
CDR3: CASSFSGGAEVNEQFF
size: NA
D: TRBD2
V: TRBV5-1
J: TRBJ2-1

DNA: TGCAGCGTCTTGACAGGCCTCAACACTGAAGCTTTCTTT
CDR3: CSVLTGLNTEAFF
size: few
D: NA
V: TRBV29-1
J: TRBJ1-1

DNA: TGCGCCAGCAGCTTGGATGAGGGAACTAATTCACCCCTCCACTTT
CDR3: CASSLDEGTNSPLHF
size: NA
D: NA
V: TRBV5-1
J: TRBJ1-6

DNA: TGCAGTGCTAGAAGAGGGTCCTACGAGCAGTACTTC
CDR3: CSARRGSYEQYF
size: NA
D: NA
V: TRBV20-1
J: TRBJ2-7

DNA: TGTGCCAGCGGAGAGGAGACCCAGTACTTC
CDR3: CASGEETQYF
size: NA
D: NA
V: TRBV2
J: TRBJ2-5

DNA: TGTGCCAGCAGTCCTCATGGTGCGGGGGAGGGAGAGCAGTTCTTC
CDR3: CASSPHGAGEGEQFF
size: NA
D: TRBD2
V: TRBV12-3/TRBV12-4
J: TRBJ2-1

DNA: TGTGCCAGCAGCGAAGAGGGACAGGGGCGTACACCCCTCCACTTT
CDR3: CASSEEGQGRTPLHF
size: NA
D: TRBD1
V: TRBV25-1
J: TRBJ1-6

DNA: TGCAGCGTTGGGGACCGGGACCCTCTATACACCTTC
CDR3: CSVGDRDPLYTF
size: NA
D: NA
V: TRBV29-1
J: TRBJ1-2

DNA: TGTGCCTGGAGTCGTAGCGGGGGCCCTCAAGAGACCCAGTACTTC
CDR3: CAWSRSGGPQETQYF
size: NA
D: TRBD2
V: TRBV30
J: TRBJ2-5

DNA: TGTGCCTGGAGTCTTGGGGGGAGTTCACCCCTCCACTTT
CDR3: CAWSLGGSSPLHF
size: NA
D: NA
V: TRBV30
J: TRBJ1-6

DNA: TGTGCCTGGACCCAAGAGATTCTTACTGAAGCTTTCTTT
CDR3: CAWTQEILTEAFF
size: NA
D: NA
V: TRBV30
J: TRBJ1-1

DNA: TGCAGTGCCACAGCGGGGGCCACAGATACGCAGTATTTT
CDR3: CSATAGATDTQYF
size: NA
D: TRBD2
V: TRBV20-1
J: TRBJ2-3

DNA: TGTGCCAGCAGCTGGGGGATCAATCAGCCCCAGCATTTT
CDR3: CASSWGINQPQHF
size: NA
D: NA
V: TRBV7-9
J: TRBJ1-5

DNA: TGTGCCTGGAGTGTGGGTGGTGGCTACACCTTC
CDR3: CAWSVGGGYTF
size: NA
D: NA
V: TRBV30
J: TRBJ1-2

DNA: TGTGCCAGCAGCCAAGGCTCAACAGCTGACGCTCAGCCCCAGCATTTT
CDR3: CASSQGSTADAQPQHF
size: NA
D: NA
V: TRBV3-1
J: TRBJ1-5

DNA: TGTGCCAGCAGCGTAAGTCCGAACACTGAAGCTTTCTTT
CDR3: CASSVSPNTEAFF
size: NA
D: NA
V: TRBV9
J: TRBJ1-1

DNA: TGCAGCGTATGGCCCAGCTCCTACAATGAGCAGTTCTTC
CDR3: CSVWPSSYNEQFF
size: NA
D: NA
V: TRBV29-1
J: TRBJ2-1

DNA: TGTGCCAGCAGCCAATACCTGGGGGGGCAGTTCTTC
CDR3: CASSQYLGGQFF
size: NA
D: NA
V: TRBV3-1
J: TRBJ2-1

DNA: TGTGCCAGCAGCGTAGAAGGGGTGGGCGAGCAGTACTTC
CDR3: CASSVEGVGEQYF
size: NA
D: NA
V: TRBV9
J: TRBJ2-7

DNA: TGTGCCAGCAGCAAAGGAATCCAGGCGTCCCAGTACTTC
CDR3: CASSKGIQASQYF
size: NA
D: NA
V: TRBV21-1
J: TRBJ2-5

DNA: TGTGCCTGGAGTGTTAGCAGAATCTACGAGCAGTACTTC
CDR3: CAWSVSRIYEQYF
size: NA
D: NA
V: TRBV30
J: TRBJ2-7

DNA: TGTGCCACCAGCAGAGACCTCGGGGGCCGCTCCCAGCCCCAGCATTTT
CDR3: CATSRDLGGRSQPQHF
size: NA
D: NA
V: TRBV15
J: TRBJ1-5